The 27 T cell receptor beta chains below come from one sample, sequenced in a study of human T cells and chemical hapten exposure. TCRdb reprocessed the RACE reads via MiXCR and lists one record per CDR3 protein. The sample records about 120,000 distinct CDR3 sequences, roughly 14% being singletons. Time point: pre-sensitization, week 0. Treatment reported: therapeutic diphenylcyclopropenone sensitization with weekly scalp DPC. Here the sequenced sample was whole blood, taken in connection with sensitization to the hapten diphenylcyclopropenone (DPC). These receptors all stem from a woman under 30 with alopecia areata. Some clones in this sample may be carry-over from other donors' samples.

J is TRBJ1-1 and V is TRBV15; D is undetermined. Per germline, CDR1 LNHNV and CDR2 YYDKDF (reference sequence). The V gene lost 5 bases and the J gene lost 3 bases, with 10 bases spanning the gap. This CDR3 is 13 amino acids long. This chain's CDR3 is CATSVRVYTEAFF. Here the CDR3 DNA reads TGTGCCACCAGCGTACGGGTCTACACTGAAGCTTTCTTT. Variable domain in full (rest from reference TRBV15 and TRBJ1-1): DAMVIQNPRYQVTQFGKPVTLSCSQTLNHNVMYWYQQKSSQAPKLLFHYYDKDFNNEADTPDNFQSRRPNTSFCFLDIRSPGLGDTAMYLCATSVRVYTEAFFGQGTRLTVV.

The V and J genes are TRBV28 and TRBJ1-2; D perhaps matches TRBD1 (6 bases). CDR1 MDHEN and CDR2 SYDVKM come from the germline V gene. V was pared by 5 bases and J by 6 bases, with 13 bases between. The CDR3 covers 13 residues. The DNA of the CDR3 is TGTGCCAGCAGTCCCGGGACATGGGATGGCTACACCTTC. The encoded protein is CASSPGTWDGYTF.

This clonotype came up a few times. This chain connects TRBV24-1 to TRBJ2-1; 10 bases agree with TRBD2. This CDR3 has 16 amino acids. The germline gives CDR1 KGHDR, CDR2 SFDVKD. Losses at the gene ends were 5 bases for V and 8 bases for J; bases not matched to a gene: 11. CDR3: CATSGGAGGPQDEQFF. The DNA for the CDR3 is TGTGCCACCAGTGGGGGAGCGGGGGGGCCCCAGGATGAGCAGTTCTTC.

The CDR3 here is CAISEDNEQFF. In nucleotides, the CDR3 is TGTGCCATCAGTGAGGACAATGAGCAGTTCTTC. V gene TRBV10-3 combines with J gene TRBJ2-1; D call uncertain. Germline-derived CDR1 and CDR2 are ENHRY and SYGVKD. V was trimmed by 2 bases and J by 5 bases, leaving 1 base between them. The CDR3 has 11 residues.

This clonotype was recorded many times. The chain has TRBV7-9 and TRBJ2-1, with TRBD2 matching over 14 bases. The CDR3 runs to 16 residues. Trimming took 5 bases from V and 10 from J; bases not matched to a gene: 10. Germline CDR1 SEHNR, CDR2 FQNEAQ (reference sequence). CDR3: CASSPRGTSGGREQFF. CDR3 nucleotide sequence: TGTGCCAGCAGCCCTAGAGGGACTAGCGGGGGCCGGGAGCAGTTCTTC.

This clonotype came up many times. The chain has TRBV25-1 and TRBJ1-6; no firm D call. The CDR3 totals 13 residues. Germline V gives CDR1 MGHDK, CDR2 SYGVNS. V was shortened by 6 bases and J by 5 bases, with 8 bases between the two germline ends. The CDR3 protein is CASRLRNNSPLHF. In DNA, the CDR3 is TGTGCCAGCAGGCTGAGGAATAATTCACCCCTCCACTTT.

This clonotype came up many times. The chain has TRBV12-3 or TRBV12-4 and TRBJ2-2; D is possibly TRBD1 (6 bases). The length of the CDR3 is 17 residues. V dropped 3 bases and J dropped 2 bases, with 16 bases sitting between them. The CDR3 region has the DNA TGTGCCAGCAGTTTTAGCAGGGGCTCCCCTAACACCGGGGAGCTGTTTTTT. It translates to CASSFSRGSPNTGELFF.

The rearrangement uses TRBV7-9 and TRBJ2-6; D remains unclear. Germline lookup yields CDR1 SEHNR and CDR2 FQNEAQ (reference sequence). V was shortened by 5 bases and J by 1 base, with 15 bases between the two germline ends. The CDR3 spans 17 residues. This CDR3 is CASSLSSVASGANVLTF. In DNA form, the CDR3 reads TGTGCCAGCAGCCTCTCCTCCGTGGCTTCTGGGGCCAACGTCCTGACTTTC.

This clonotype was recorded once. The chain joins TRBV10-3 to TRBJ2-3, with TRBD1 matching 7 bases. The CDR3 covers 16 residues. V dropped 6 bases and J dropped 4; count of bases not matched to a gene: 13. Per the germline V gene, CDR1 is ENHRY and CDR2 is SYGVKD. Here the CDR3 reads CAIREDRSGVADTQYF. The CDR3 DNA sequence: TGTGCCATCAGAGAGGACAGGTCAGGAGTCGCAGATACGCAGTATTTT.

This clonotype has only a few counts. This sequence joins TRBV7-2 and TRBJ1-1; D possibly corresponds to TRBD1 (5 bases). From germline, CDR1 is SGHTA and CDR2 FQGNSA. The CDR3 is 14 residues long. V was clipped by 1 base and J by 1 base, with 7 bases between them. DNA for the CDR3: TGTGCCAGCAGCTTAGACAGGCGGAACACTGAAGCTTTCTTT. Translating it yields CASSLDRRNTEAFF.

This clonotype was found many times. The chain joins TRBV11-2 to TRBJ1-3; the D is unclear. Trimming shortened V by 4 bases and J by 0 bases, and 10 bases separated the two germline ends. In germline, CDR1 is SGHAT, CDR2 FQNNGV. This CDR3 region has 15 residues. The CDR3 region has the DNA TGTGCCAGCAGCTATGACGGTCGCTCTGGAAACACCATATATTTT. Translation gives CASSYDGRSGNTIYF.

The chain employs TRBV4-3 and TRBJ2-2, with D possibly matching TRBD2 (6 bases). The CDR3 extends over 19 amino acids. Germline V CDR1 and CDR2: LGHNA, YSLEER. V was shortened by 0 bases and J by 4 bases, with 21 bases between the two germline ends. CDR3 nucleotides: TGCGCCAGCAGCCAAGAAGTTGGCGGCGGGGCCTCGGGCACCGGGGAGCTGTTTTTT. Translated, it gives CASSQEVGGGASGTGELFF.

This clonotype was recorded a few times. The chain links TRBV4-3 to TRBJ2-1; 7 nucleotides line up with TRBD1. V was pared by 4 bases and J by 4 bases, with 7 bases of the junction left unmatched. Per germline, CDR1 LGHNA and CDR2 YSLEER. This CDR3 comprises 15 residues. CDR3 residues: CASSLIDRVYNEQFF. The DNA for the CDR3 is TGCGCCAGCAGCCTGATAGACAGGGTTTACAATGAGCAGTTCTTC.

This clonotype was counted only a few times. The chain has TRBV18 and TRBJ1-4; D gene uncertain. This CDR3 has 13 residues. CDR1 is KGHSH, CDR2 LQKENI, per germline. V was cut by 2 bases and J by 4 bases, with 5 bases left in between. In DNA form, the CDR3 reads TGTGCCAGCTCACCAACCCTTAATGAAAAACTGTTTTTT. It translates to CASSPTLNEKLFF.

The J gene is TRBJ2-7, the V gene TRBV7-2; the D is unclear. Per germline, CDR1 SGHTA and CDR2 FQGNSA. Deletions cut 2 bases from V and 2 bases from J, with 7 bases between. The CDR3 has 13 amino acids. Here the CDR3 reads CASSLFQTYEQYF. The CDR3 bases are TGTGCCAGCAGCTTATTTCAGACCTACGAGCAGTACTTC.

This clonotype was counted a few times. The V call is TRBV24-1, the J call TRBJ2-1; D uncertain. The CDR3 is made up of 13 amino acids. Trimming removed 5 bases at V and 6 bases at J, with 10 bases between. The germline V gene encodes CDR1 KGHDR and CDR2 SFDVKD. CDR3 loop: CATSVAATNEQFF. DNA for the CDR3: TGTGCCACCAGTGTGGCGGCAACCAATGAGCAGTTCTTC.

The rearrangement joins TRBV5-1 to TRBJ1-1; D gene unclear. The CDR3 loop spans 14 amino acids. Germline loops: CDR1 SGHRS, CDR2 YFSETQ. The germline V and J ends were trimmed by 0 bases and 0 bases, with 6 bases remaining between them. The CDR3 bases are TGCGCCAGCAGCTTGGAATCAGTGAACACTGAAGCTTTCTTT. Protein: CASSLESVNTEAFF. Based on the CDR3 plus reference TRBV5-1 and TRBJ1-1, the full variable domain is KAGVTQTPRYLIKTRGQQVTLSCSPISGHRSVSWYQQTPGQGLQFLFEYFSETQRNKGNFPGRFSGRQFSNSRSEMNVSTLELGDSALYLCASSLESVNTEAFFGQGTRLTVV.

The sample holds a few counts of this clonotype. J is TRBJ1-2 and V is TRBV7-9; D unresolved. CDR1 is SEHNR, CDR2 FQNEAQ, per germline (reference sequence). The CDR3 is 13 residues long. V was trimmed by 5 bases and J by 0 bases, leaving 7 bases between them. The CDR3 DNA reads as TGTGCCAGCAGCCATCAGACTAACTATGGCTACACCTTC. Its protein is CASSHQTNYGYTF.

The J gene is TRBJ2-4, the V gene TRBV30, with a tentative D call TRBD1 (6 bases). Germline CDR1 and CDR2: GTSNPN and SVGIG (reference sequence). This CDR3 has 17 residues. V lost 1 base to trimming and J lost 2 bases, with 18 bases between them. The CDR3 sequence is CAWSAAKIQGTKNIQYF. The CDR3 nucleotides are TGTGCCTGGAGTGCTGCCAAAATACAGGGTACCAAAAACATTCAGTACTTC.

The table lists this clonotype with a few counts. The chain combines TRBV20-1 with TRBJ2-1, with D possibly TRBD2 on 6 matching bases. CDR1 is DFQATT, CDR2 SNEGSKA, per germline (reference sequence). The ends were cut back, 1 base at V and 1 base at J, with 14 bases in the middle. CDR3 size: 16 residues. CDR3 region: CSARVLATSSYNEQFF. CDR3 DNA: TGCAGTGCTAGAGTGCTAGCGACTTCTTCCTACAATGAGCAGTTCTTC.

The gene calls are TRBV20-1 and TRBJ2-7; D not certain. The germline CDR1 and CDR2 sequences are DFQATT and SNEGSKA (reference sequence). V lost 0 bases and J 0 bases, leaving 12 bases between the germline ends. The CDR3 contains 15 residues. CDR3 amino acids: CSARDPGRSSYEQYF. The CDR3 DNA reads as TGCAGTGCTAGAGATCCGGGTAGGAGCTCCTACGAGCAGTACTTC.

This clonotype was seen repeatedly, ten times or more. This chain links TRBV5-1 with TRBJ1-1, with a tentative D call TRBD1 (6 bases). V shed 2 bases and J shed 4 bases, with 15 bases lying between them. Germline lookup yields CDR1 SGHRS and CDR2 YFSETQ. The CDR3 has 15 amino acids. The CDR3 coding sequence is TGCGCCAGCAGCTTTGGGGACGGGGGGCTCACTGAAGCTTTCTTT. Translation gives CASSFGDGGLTEAFF.

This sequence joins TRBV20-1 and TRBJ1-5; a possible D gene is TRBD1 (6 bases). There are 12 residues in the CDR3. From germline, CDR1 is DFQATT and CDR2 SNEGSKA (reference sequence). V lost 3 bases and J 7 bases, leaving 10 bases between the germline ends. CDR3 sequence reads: CSARDSLQPQHF. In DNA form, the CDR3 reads TGCAGTGCTAGGGACAGTTTACAGCCCCAGCATTTT.

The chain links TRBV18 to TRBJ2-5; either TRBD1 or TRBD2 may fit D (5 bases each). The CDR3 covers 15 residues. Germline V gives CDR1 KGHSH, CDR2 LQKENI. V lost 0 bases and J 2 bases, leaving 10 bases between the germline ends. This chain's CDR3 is CASSPPWGRQETQYF. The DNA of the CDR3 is TGTGCCAGCTCACCACCGTGGGGACGACAAGAGACCCAGTACTTC.

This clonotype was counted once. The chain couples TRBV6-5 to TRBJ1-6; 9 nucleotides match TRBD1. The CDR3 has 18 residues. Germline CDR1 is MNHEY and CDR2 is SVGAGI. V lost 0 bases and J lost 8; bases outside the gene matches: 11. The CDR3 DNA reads TGTGCCAGCAGTTACTCCTCCCCCGGACAGGGGCTTTATTCACCCCTCCACTTT. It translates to CASSYSSPGQGLYSPLHF.

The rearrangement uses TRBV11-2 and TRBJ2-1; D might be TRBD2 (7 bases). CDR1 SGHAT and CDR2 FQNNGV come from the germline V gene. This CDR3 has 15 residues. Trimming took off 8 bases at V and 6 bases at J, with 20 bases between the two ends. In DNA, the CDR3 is TGTGCCAGCGCCATAACGGGGGGCCCAATCAATGAGCAGTTCTTC. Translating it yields CASAITGGPINEQFF.

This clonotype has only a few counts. CDR3 coding DNA: TGTGCCAGCAGCCCAAGTGGACAGCTCCAAGAGACCCAGTACTTC. Protein product: CASSPSGQLQETQYF. The rearrangement uses TRBV7-9 and TRBJ2-5, with D perhaps TRBD1 (6 bases). V shed 5 bases and J shed 1 base, with 14 bases lying between them. CDR1 and CDR2 (germline): SEHNR, FQNEAQ (reference sequence). The CDR3 is 15 residues long.